The 17 T cell receptor beta chains reported below all come from one sample, sequenced in a study of Graves' ophthalmopathy and Graves' hyperthyroidism. Amplification of TCR beta CDR3 regions used RNA transcripts. Following a first-round RT-PCR that used HTBI primers, a second-round multiplex PCR was carried out. TCRdb independently ran MiXCR on the multiplex PCR reads; one entry per CDR3 protein. The sample holds 400,000 to 500,000 distinct CDR3 sequences, around 20% seen once. Sequencing was done on a sample of peripheral blood. The source is a woman aged 18-35 years with stable Graves' hyperthyroidism.

The CDR3 region has the DNA TGTGCCAGCAGGGGGACTAGCGGGAGATCCTCCTACGAGCAGTACTTC. Translation gives CASRGTSGRSSYEQYF. The chain combines TRBV6-2 or TRBV6-3 with TRBJ2-7, with 14 bases matching TRBD2. The germline CDR1 and CDR2 sequences are MNHEY and SVGEGT. This CDR3 is built from 16 residues. Germline trimming cut 6 bases from V and 0 bases from J; bases unmatched to any gene: 4.

The chain carries TRBV6-1 and TRBJ1-2, with D perhaps matching TRBD1 (5 bases). Trimming stripped 3 bases from V and 7 bases from J, with 21 bases between. Germline-derived CDR1 and CDR2 are MNHNS and SASEGT. This CDR3 region has 16 residues. The CDR3 DNA is TGTGCCAGCAGTGATCCGTCAGGGAATAGGTTGGGTGGCTACACCTTC. Its protein product is CASSDPSGNRLGGYTF.

The genes are TRBV7-3 and TRBJ2-7; either TRBD1 or TRBD2 may supply D (6 bases each). Germline CDR1 SGHTA, CDR2 FQGTGA. CDR3 length: 14 amino acids. The V and J ends lost 2 bases and 7 bases respectively, with 15 bases between them. CDR3 region: CASSLGGGPEEQYF. CDR3 nucleotide sequence: TGTGCCAGCAGCTTAGGAGGGGGGCCTGAAGAGCAGTACTTC.

This clonotype was counted a single time. The rearrangement joins TRBV20-1 to TRBJ2-7; 14 bases are a match to TRBD2. The CDR3 loop spans 14 amino acids. V gave up 6 bases and J gave up 6 bases; unmatched junction bases: 7. The germline V gene encodes CDR1 DFQATT and CDR2 SNEGSKA (reference sequence). CDR3 amino acids: CSAGTSGSPREQYF. The CDR3, as DNA: TGCAGTGCCGGGACTAGCGGGAGCCCGCGCGAGCAGTACTTC.

This clonotype was counted between two and nine times. CDR3 in DNA: TGTGCCAGCAGTTTCCGGGACAGGGACAAAAACATTCAGTACTTC. Protein: CASSFRDRDKNIQYF. The rearrangement links TRBV6-5 to TRBJ2-4; the match to TRBD1 covers 9 bases. This CDR3 contains 15 residues. J lost 3 bases, V lost 4 bases, and 4 bases had no gene match. In germline, CDR1 is MNHEY, CDR2 SVGAGI.

The rearrangement uses TRBV30 and TRBJ1-5; D remains unclear. The CDR3 is 13 residues long. Germline V gene lookup returns CDR1 GTSNPN and CDR2 SVGIG (reference sequence). Deletions cut 1 base from V and 5 bases from J, with 9 bases between. The CDR3 nucleotides read TGTGCCTGGAGTGGGGGTAGGGATCAGCCCCAGCATTTT. It codes for CAWSGGRDQPQHF.

This clonotype was counted ten times or more. The chain employs TRBV7-9 and TRBJ2-5, with D tentatively TRBD1 (7 bases). Germline lookup yields CDR1 SEHNR and CDR2 FQNEAQ (reference sequence). V lost 5 bases to trimming and J lost 2 bases, with 12 bases between them. There are 14 residues in the CDR3. CDR3 region: CASSRQGGQETQYF. The CDR3 bases are TGTGCCAGCAGCAGGCAGGGGGGACAAGAGACCCAGTACTTC.

The rearrangement uses TRBV7-9 and TRBJ2-7, with D possibly being TRBD1 or TRBD2 (5 bases each). V lost 2 bases, J lost 3 bases, and 11 bases lay in between. The CDR3 covers 14 residues. Germline CDR1 is SEHNR and CDR2 is FQNEAQ (reference sequence). This CDR3 is CASSLSGAIYEQYF. The CDR3 region has the DNA TGTGCCAGCAGCTTATCCGGGGCGATCTACGAGCAGTACTTC.

The J gene is TRBJ2-7, the V gene TRBV12-3 or TRBV12-4, with TRBD1 matching 10 bases. Trimming took 7 bases from V and 4 from J; bases not matched to a gene: 10. The CDR3 extends over 15 amino acids. In DNA, the CDR3 is TGTGCCAGCACCGGCCCGGACAGGGGGGTTTACGAGCAGTACTTC. It codes for CASTGPDRGVYEQYF.

This clonotype appeared a single time. This chain links TRBV19 with TRBJ2-1; possible D gene TRBD1, 5 bases. The V end was cut by 7 bases, the J end by 2 bases, with 15 bases between. Germline values: CDR1 LNHDA, CDR2 SQIVND (reference sequence). The CDR3 is 15 residues long. CDR3: CASNTGRWPYNEQFF. The CDR3 nucleotides read TGTGCCAGTAATACAGGACGGTGGCCCTACAATGAGCAGTTCTTC.

This clonotype has a count of ten or more. The chain joins TRBV12-3 or TRBV12-4 to TRBJ2-7; the match to TRBD2 covers 7 bases. This CDR3 is built from 15 residues. Trimming cost V 6 bases and J 4 bases; bases outside gene matches: 12. Here the CDR3 reads CASSRGVSSGYEQYF. CDR3 bases: TGTGCCAGCAGCCGAGGGGTGTCTAGCGGATACGAGCAGTACTTC.

This clonotype was picked up a small number of times. Written as DNA, the CDR3 is TGTGCCAGCAGCTTGGGTGGGGAGAACACCGGGGAGCTGTTTTTT. This sequence encodes CASSLGGENTGELFF. The chain recombines TRBV5-6 with TRBJ2-2; no clear D gene. This CDR3 has 15 residues. Germline loops: CDR1 SGHDT, CDR2 YYEEEE. Trimming cost V 0 bases and J 1 base, with 7 bases left between them.

The V and J genes are TRBV18 and TRBJ1-3; D is unclear. This CDR3 is built from 15 residues. Trimming stripped 2 bases from V and 0 bases from J, with 8 bases between. The germline V gene encodes CDR1 KGHSH and CDR2 LQKENI. CDR3 residues: CASSPTPSSGNTIYF. In DNA, the CDR3 is TGTGCCAGCTCACCAACTCCGAGCTCTGGAAACACCATATATTTT.

This clonotype was seen ten or more times. This sequence joins TRBV6-5 and TRBJ2-7, with D perhaps TRBD2 (6 bases). The V end lost 7 bases, the J end lost 5 bases, and 24 bases lay between the germline ends. The CDR3 length is 16 residues. CDR1 and CDR2 from the germline V gene are MNHEY and SVGAGI. CDR3: CASTDENGGESHEQYF. In DNA form, the CDR3 reads TGTGCCAGCACCGACGAAAACGGCGGGGAGAGCCACGAGCAGTACTTC.

This clonotype was observed a few times. This chain joins TRBV6-2 or TRBV6-3 and TRBJ2-4, with a weak D call TRBD2 (7 bases). Germline assignment: CDR1 MNHEY and CDR2 SVGEGT. This CDR3 is built from 16 residues. Trimming stripped 3 bases from V and 1 base from J, with 13 bases between. CDR3 coding DNA: TGTGCCAGCAGTTATAGTGGGGGGGCGGCCAAAAACATTCAGTACTTC. Protein sequence: CASSYSGGAAKNIQYF.

This clonotype was observed many times. The rearrangement links TRBV7-6 to TRBJ2-4; 7 positions agree with TRBD2. Germline lookup yields CDR1 SGHVS and CDR2 FNYEAQ. The V segment lost 5 bases and the J segment 12 bases; nucleotides outside the gene matches: 19. CDR3 length: 16 amino acids. As DNA, the CDR3 is TGTGCCAGCAGCCAAGCGGGGTATGGTATTTCAGATACTCAGTACTTC. This sequence encodes CASSQAGYGISDTQYF.

This clonotype has a handful of counts. The chain joins TRBV4-1 to TRBJ2-2, with 8 nucleotides matching TRBD2. The germline CDR1 and CDR2 sequences are MGHRA and YSYEKL. Unmatched junction bases numbered 12, after V lost 1 base and J lost 2 bases. The CDR3 has 19 amino acids. The CDR3 protein is CASSQGEREISYNTGELFF. The DNA for the CDR3 is TGCGCCAGCAGCCAAGGAGAGCGGGAGATCTCATATAACACCGGGGAGCTGTTTTTT.